These T cell receptor beta chains were read from a single sample in a study of long-term antiretroviral therapy in people with HIV. Here immunoSEQ multiplex PCR was the method, and the copy in TCRdb shows in-frame clones only, minus some. The sample lists 30,000 to 40,000 clones, 70% to 90% seen once, with around 4.4% in the top ten. The sequenced sample was unsorted PBMCs, obtained about 3.3 years after starting antiretroviral therapy. The receptors were sampled from a man aged 18 to 29 with HIV. The CDR3 runs from the conserved cysteine through the conserved F or W. Clone sizes are given selectively: once, few, many, or a class where the clone is expanded.

-,TRBJ2-5,TRBV11-2,CASSFRAQQETQYF
-,TRBJ2-7,TRBV28,CASSRRDFGYEQYF
once,TRBJ1-1,TRBV4-3,CASSQDLGAGGPGTEAFF
-,TRBJ2-5,TRBV15,CATSRDLQGQETQYF
-,TRBJ1-4,TRBV6-5,CASSYSVRERNEKLFF
-,TRBJ2-1,TRBV19,CASSPNPGTSGWNEQFF
-,TRBJ2-7,TRBV18,CASSPPGSYEQYF
-,TRBJ1-1,TRBV11-1,CASSFRGQDTEAFF
-,TRBJ2-1,TRBV7-6,CASSPRTSGKAYNEQFF
-,TRBJ1-1,TRBV5-1,CASSLGPFRQGNGNTEAFF
few,TRBJ1-1,TRBV5-1,CASTQGQADTEAFF
-,TRBJ2-7,TRBV4-2,CASSQRTGEQYF
few,TRBJ1-2,TRBV7-9,CASSSMRGQGHYGYTF
-,TRBJ2-7,TRBV19,CASSIDGAGIYEQYF
-,TRBJ2-1,TRBV5-4,CASSQTGAGYNEQFF
-,TRBJ1-5,TRBV7-8,CASSKTGNDNQPQHF
-,TRBJ1-2,TRBV13,CASSDRAYYGYTF
-,TRBJ2-7,TRBV5-6,CASSLWVGAEQYF
-,TRBJ1-1,TRBV10-3,CAISDLGTVEAFF
-,TRBJ1-1,TRBV5-1,CASSVYTALNTEAFF
-,TRBJ2-7,TRBV5-8,CASSSASNRGYEQYF
-,TRBJ1-1,TRBV19,CASSIDPEGRGEAFF
-,TRBJ2-7,TRBV27,CASRTLLGEQYF
-,TRBJ2-3,TRBV11-2,CASSPAGSTDTQYF
-,TRBJ2-3,TRBV10-2,CASSEGAGRTDTQYF
-,TRBJ2-7,TRBV10-2,CASHNGGQSYEQYF
-,TRBJ1-2,TRBV18,CASSPTDGIYGYTF
-,TRBJ1-5,TRBV7-8,CASSGGTAYRNPSNQPQHF